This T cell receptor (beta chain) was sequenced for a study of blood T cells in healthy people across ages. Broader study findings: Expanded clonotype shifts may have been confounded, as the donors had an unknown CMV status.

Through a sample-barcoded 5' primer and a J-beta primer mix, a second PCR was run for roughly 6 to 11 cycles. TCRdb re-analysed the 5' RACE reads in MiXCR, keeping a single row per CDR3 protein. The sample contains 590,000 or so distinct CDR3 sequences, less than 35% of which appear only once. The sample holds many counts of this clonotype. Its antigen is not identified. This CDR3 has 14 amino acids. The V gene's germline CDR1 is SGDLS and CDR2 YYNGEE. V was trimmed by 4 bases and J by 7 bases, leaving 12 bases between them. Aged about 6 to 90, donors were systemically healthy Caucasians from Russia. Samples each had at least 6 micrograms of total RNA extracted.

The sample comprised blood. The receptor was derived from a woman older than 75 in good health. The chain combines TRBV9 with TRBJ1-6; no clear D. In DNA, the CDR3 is TGTGCCAGCAGCTTACAAGACACGAATTCACCCCTCCACTTT. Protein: CASSLQDTNSPLHF.